What follows are 5 T cell receptor beta chains derived from one specimen sequenced in a study of T cell responses to AZD1222 COVID-19 vaccine. TCRdb's copy holds only in-frame clones and misses some; the assay was immunoSEQ multiplex PCR. Here the sample spans about 170,000 clones, around 90% being singletons. The sample consisted of peripheral blood, taken on day 0 of AZD1222 vaccination. Receptors originate from an adult in good health.

V is TRBV6-5 and J is TRBJ2-7; a weak D match, TRBD1 (6 bases). The germline gives CDR1 MNHEY, CDR2 SVGAGI. CDR3 length equals 15 residues. V lost 0 bases and J 0 bases, leaving 9 bases between the germline ends. The CDR3 sequence: CASSYSTRGSYEQYF. The CDR3 DNA reads as TGTGCCAGCAGTTACTCGACCAGGGGCTCCTACGAGCAGTACTTC.

The chain employs TRBV15 and TRBJ1-2, with 9 bases that match TRBD1. V shed 8 bases and J 3 bases; nucleotides not matched to a gene: 4. CDR1 and CDR2 from the germline V gene are LNHNV and YYDKDF (reference sequence). This CDR3 contains 13 residues. CDR3 region: CATRGTGYYGYTF. In DNA, the CDR3 is TGTGCCACCCGCGGGACAGGGTACTATGGCTACACCTTC.

This clone appeared a single time. The CDR3 DNA reads as TGTGCCAGTAGTATGGGGTGGGGGTTCAATCAGCCCCAGCATTTT. This translates into CASSMGWGFNQPQHF. V gene TRBV19 combines with J gene TRBJ1-5; D might be TRBD1 (5 bases). Germline V gives CDR1 LNHDA, CDR2 SQIVND (reference sequence). The CDR3 has 15 residues. V was shortened by 3 bases and J by 3 bases, with 12 bases between the two germline ends.

This chain uses TRBV5-1 with TRBJ1-5; D might be TRBD1 (5 bases). The CDR3 sequence is 15 residues long. CDR1 and CDR2 (germline): SGHRS, YFSETQ. Trimming left V 0 bases short and J 1 base short, with 8 bases between. CDR3 in amino acids: CASSLGGASNQPQHF. Here the CDR3 DNA reads TGCGCCAGCAGCTTGGGCGGGGCCAGCAATCAGCCCCAGCATTTT.

This chain connects TRBV19 to TRBJ1-1, with a tentative D call TRBD1 (6 bases). The CDR3 consists of 15 residues. CDR1 is LNHDA and CDR2 is SQIVND in the germline V gene (reference sequence). V lost 6 bases and J lost 0, with 14 bases in between. CDR3 sequence reads: CASRGAGQVNTEAFF. The CDR3 DNA reads TGTGCCAGTAGGGGAGCGGGACAAGTGAACACTGAAGCTTTCTTT.